This T cell receptor (beta chain) is drawn from a study of blood T cell repertoires in COVID-19. On the study more broadly: T cells, B-cell-depleted T cells, or PBMCs supplied cDNA or gDNA.

The table came from immunoSEQ multiplex PCR; TCRdb's copy has only in-frame clones and leaves some out. Of nearly 110,000 clones listed, 84% are singletons. The CDR3 spans 16 residues. J gave up 1 base and V 3 bases, and 8 bases lay outside the gene matches. Germline V gives CDR1 SQVTM, CDR2 ANQGSEA. This clonotype was obtained from a woman aged 60-70 years with acute or convalescent COVID-19. The rearrangement links TRBV29-1 to TRBJ2-1, with 8 positions matching TRBD2. The sequenced sample consisted of peripheral blood. The CDR3 nucleotides read TGCAGCGTTGATCTCGGCGGGGGGCTTTCCTACAATGAGCAGTTCTTC. This encodes CSVDLGGGLSYNEQFF.